The source of this T cell receptor beta chain is a study of shared clonotypes between healthy human individuals. Across the whole study: Researchers drew samples from two women and a few men aged 18 to 49. Findings and caveats of the study: Of the naive CD4 clonotypes, around 5.2% were shared across several donors. Though the depth was large, rarefaction showed that sorted-subset sequencing was incomplete.

This CDR3 spans 15 amino acids. Germline CDR1 is MNHEY and CDR2 is SVGAGI. The V gene lost 8 bases and the J gene lost 0 bases, with 14 bases spanning the gap. Concerning this clone itself: What it binds is unknown.

Assay: immunoSEQ multiplex PCR; the TCRdb copy retains only in-frame clones and omits some. The data show about 1 million clones, with about 75% seen just once and 1.2% to 1.5% held by the top ten. Sequenced input: memory CD4+ T cells sorted from blood. The sample's subset: CD45RA-negative fraction. This sequence joins TRBV6-5 and TRBJ2-1; D ambiguous. The sequence derives from a man aged 18 to 29 in good health. CDR3 sequence (DNA): TGTGCCAGCCGTTCTACTGGGTCCTCCTACAATGAGCAGTTCTTC. Its translation is CASRSTGSSYNEQFF.